This TCR beta chain was recorded in a study of T cell responses to AZD1222 COVID-19 vaccine. For this clone: Its antigen remains unidentified.

The CDR3 is made up of 15 amino acids. Germline CDR1 LNHDA, CDR2 SQIVND (reference sequence). The V gene lost 10 bases and the J gene lost 6 bases, with 21 bases spanning the gap. Study conclusions and caveats: Only after the peak T cell response were repertoires sampled. White British people made up most donors, females outnumbered males, and clonal diversity was possibly underestimated.

The protocol was immunoSEQ multiplex PCR, while the TCRdb copy is restricted to in-frame clones and leaves out a portion. The data hold around 130,000 clones, with about 90% observed a single time. The V gene is TRBV19, the J gene TRBJ1-4, with TRBD1 as a possible D gene (5 bases). The clonotype originates from an adult who received the MenACWY meningococcal vaccine as a control. Sequenced material: peripheral blood, taken 28 days after the second dose of the MenACWY control vaccine. The CDR3 protein is CATARSGPQYEKLFF. The CDR3 bases are TGTGCCACCGCACGGTCGGGACCGCAGTATGAAAAACTGTTTTTT.